This T cell receptor (beta chain) was recovered during a study of cytomegalovirus exposure and HLA in healthy donors. Study-wide results and caveats: HLA alleles showed associations with 16,951 TCR beta sequences in a later analysis, at a 0.05 false discovery rate. The only immune exposure information that was available was CMV serostatus.

This clone was seen more than once but under ten times. Antigen: not known. The primer mix had 60 Vbeta and 13 Jbeta primers. Clones were sequenced by immunoSEQ multiplex PCR, and TCRdb holds only the in-frame ones, with some missing. The table includes 180,000 or so clones, roughly 80% detected once. The TCR sequence derives from a woman in her thirties or forties in good health and CMV-seropositive. The specimen sequenced was PBMCs.

The CDR3: CASSFWGNFQNEKLFF. The CDR3 nucleotides read TGTGCCAGCAGCTTTTGGGGCAACTTTCAAAATGAAAAACTGTTTTTT. This chain connects TRBV11-2 to TRBJ1-4, with D possibly being TRBD1 (5 bases). Germline V lookup: CDR1 SGHAT, CDR2 FQNNGV. V shed 3 bases and J shed 5 bases, with 16 bases lying between them. The CDR3 is 16 amino acids.